The next 15 T cell receptor beta chains were all read from a single sample in a study of blood T cell repertoires in COVID-19. Here immunoSEQ multiplex PCR was the method, and the copy in TCRdb shows in-frame clones only, minus some. The repertoire holds hundreds of thousands of clones, with roughly 88% as singletons. Sequenced sample: PBMCs or T cells enriched from blood (not recorded which). Every receptor here comes from a woman between 18 and 29 years old who had been exposed to COVID-19.

The V and J genes are TRBV25-1 and TRBJ2-1, with TRBD2 matching over 9 bases. J gave up 4 bases and V 3 bases, and 7 bases lay outside the gene matches. The length of the CDR3 is 16 residues. Germline V gene lookup returns CDR1 MGHDK and CDR2 SYGVNS. The CDR3: CASSDPSGASYNEQFF. The CDR3 DNA reads TGTGCCAGCAGTGACCCTAGCGGGGCCTCTTACAATGAGCAGTTCTTC.

J is TRBJ1-5 and V is TRBV10-3; TRBD1 agrees at 8 bases. Germline V gene sequence: CDR1 ENHRY, CDR2 SYGVKD. J was trimmed by 7 bases and V by 4 bases; bases with no gene match: 9. The CDR3 runs to 15 residues. CDR3 sequence: CAISGGQGARQPQHF. CDR3 coding DNA: TGTGCCATCAGTGGCGGACAGGGCGCTAGACAGCCCCAGCATTTT.

In its sample, this clone was seen a few times. V usage is TRBV20-1 and J usage is TRBJ1-3, with D perhaps matching TRBD1 (5 bases). V lost 3 bases and J 2 bases, leaving 11 bases between the germline ends. This CDR3 is built from 14 residues. CDR1 and CDR2 from the germline V gene are DFQATT and SNEGSKA (reference sequence). CDR3 in DNA: TGCAGTGCTAGTTTCGGCAGGGCTGGAAACACCATATATTTT. As protein: CSASFGRAGNTIYF.

The rearrangement links TRBV14 to TRBJ1-6, with D maybe TRBD1 (5 bases). Germline V gene lookup returns CDR1 SGHDN and CDR2 FVKESK. Trimming took 1 base from V and 10 from J, leaving 8 bases between them. This CDR3 has 13 amino acids. CDR3: CASSQVGASPLHF. The DNA for the CDR3 is TGTGCCAGCAGCCAAGTAGGGGCATCACCCCTCCACTTT.

The chain employs TRBV11-2 and TRBJ2-7; 10 bases align to TRBD1. The germline gives CDR1 SGHAT, CDR2 FQNNGV. V trimming: 3 bases; J trimming: 4 bases; junction bases outside the gene matches: 3. The CDR3 runs 14 residues. The CDR3 spells CASSLDRGFYEQYF. Written as DNA, the CDR3 is TGTGCCAGCAGCTTGGACAGGGGGTTTTACGAGCAGTACTTC.

The chain uses TRBV5-1 and TRBJ2-7; 7 bases are a match to TRBD2. With V trimmed by 2 bases and J by 2 bases, 1 base remained unmatched. CDR3 length: 13 residues. Germline CDR1 reads SGHRS; CDR2 reads YFSETQ. CDR3 sequence reads: CASSLREAYEQYF. CDR3 sequence (DNA): TGCGCCAGCAGCTTACGGGAGGCCTACGAGCAGTACTTC.

The rearrangement links TRBV6-5 to TRBJ1-2; tentative D call: TRBD1 (5 bases). In germline, CDR1 is MNHEY, CDR2 SVGAGI. The CDR3 totals 15 residues. Trimming removed 0 bases from V and 5 bases from J, with 13 bases in between. CDR3 DNA: TGTGCCAGCAGTTACTCGTCAGCGGGGGGGTATGGCTACACCTTC. Amino acid sequence: CASSYSSAGGYGYTF.

This chain connects TRBV28 to TRBJ2-2; 7 bases align to TRBD2. J was trimmed by 6 bases and V by 8 bases; bases with no gene match: 15. This CDR3 has 16 residues. CDR1 and CDR2 (germline): MDHEN, SYDVKM. The CDR3 loop reads CASGPLWRERAGELFF. The CDR3 coding sequence is TGTGCCAGCGGACCTCTATGGCGGGAGAGGGCCGGGGAGCTGTTTTTT.

The chain combines TRBV9 with TRBJ1-6, with D possibly being TRBD1 (5 bases). The CDR3 sequence is 15 residues long. V shed 0 bases and J shed 10 bases, with 14 bases lying between them. Germline V CDR1 and CDR2: SGDLS, YYNGEE. Written as DNA, the CDR3 is TGTGCCAGCAGCGTAGAAGGGGCCGGAAGATCACCCCTCCACTTT. Translation gives CASSVEGAGRSPLHF.

The chain carries TRBV3-1 (or the pseudogene TRBV3-2) and TRBJ1-6, with 7 bases identical to TRBD1. Germline V CDR1 and CDR2: LGHDT, YNNKEL (reference sequence). Trimming at V came to 0 bases and at J to 10 bases, leaving 6 bases not matched to a gene. CDR3 length: 15 amino acids. This chain's CDR3 is CASSQDGTASSPLHF. The CDR3, as DNA: TGTGCCAGCAGCCAAGATGGGACAGCATCCTCACCCCTCCACTTT.

The chain links TRBV6-2 or TRBV6-3 to TRBJ2-7; tentatively, D is TRBD1 (6 bases). Deletions cut 2 bases from V and 4 bases from J, with 12 bases between. Germline values: CDR1 MNHEY, CDR2 SVGEGT. CDR3 size: 14 residues. The CDR3: CASSYNPQGYEQYF. The CDR3, as DNA: TGTGCCAGCAGTTACAATCCACAGGGATACGAGCAGTACTTC.

This chain links TRBV27 with TRBJ2-3, with TRBD2 matching over 11 bases. CDR3 length: 16 residues. Germline CDR1 is MNHEY and CDR2 is SMNVEV (reference sequence). The V gene end was trimmed by 7 bases and the J gene end by 3 bases; junction bases not matched to a gene: 9. CDR3 amino acids: CASIRIAGGNTDTQYF. In nucleotides, the CDR3 is TGTGCCAGCATCAGAATAGCGGGGGGGAATACAGATACGCAGTATTTT.

The chain employs TRBV10-3 and TRBJ2-7; 7 bases fit TRBD1. Germline lookup yields CDR1 ENHRY and CDR2 SYGVKD. After removal of 4 bases from V and 2 bases from J, the junction contained 5 bases not matched to a gene. This CDR3 is built from 14 residues. The CDR3 is CAISGQGQTYEQYF. The DNA for the CDR3 is TGTGCCATCAGTGGTCAGGGACAGACCTACGAGCAGTACTTC.

The chain uses TRBV5-1 and TRBJ2-1, with D possibly matching TRBD1 (6 bases). The CDR3 spans 14 residues. The V gene lost 0 bases and the J gene lost 7 bases, with 11 bases spanning the gap. Germline V gene lookup returns CDR1 SGHRS and CDR2 YFSETQ. CDR3 protein: CASSLGGHQNEQFF. Here the CDR3 DNA reads TGCGCCAGCAGCTTGGGGGGACATCAGAATGAGCAGTTCTTC.

This rearrangement joins TRBV6-6 to TRBJ2-7; 7 positions agree with TRBD1. The CDR3 contains 14 residues. Germline-derived CDR1 and CDR2 are MNHNY and SVGAGI (reference sequence). Trimming removed 5 bases from V and 4 bases from J; junction bases left unmatched: 8. The CDR3 loop reads CASSTEGAVYEQYF. CDR3 bases: TGTGCCAGCAGTACAGAGGGGGCTGTATACGAGCAGTACTTC.